One sample yielded the 29 T cell receptor beta chains listed below, sequenced in a study of PD-1 blockade in classical Hodgkin lymphoma. Every patient had relapsed following autologous stem cell transplantation, and cohorts differed in brentuximab vedotin exposure. Using magnetic negative selection, the CD4+ T cells were separated out of thawed PBMCs. Generated by immunoSEQ multiplex PCR, the TCRdb table keeps only in-frame clones and is missing some. The sample lists about 15,000 clones, around 85% occurring once. Here the sequenced sample was CD4+ T cells from blood, taken at baseline. Receptors were obtained from a human donor with classical Hodgkin lymphoma.

The sample holds a few counts of this clone. This chain links TRBV27 with TRBJ2-5; TRBD1 is a possible D gene (6 bases). The CDR3 length is 15 residues. Trimming removed 2 bases from V and 4 bases from J, with 14 bases in between. Germline CDR1 MNHEY, CDR2 SMNVEV (reference sequence). The CDR3 loop is CASSLHQGLGETQYF. The CDR3 DNA reads TGTGCCAGCAGTTTACATCAGGGGCTTGGAGAGACCCAGTACTTC.

A remark on this clone: Other nucleotide sequences in the sample specify the same CDR3. The gene calls are TRBV19 and TRBJ1-3; the D gene is possibly TRBD1 (5 bases). CDR3 length equals 16 residues. CDR1 and CDR2 (germline): LNHDA, SQIVND (reference sequence). V was clipped by 4 bases and J by 0 bases, with 13 bases between them. The CDR3 protein is CASSTGQAYSGNTIYF. CDR3 in DNA: TGTGCCAGTAGTACGGGGCAGGCATACTCTGGAAACACCATATATTTT.

The chain links TRBV7-3 to TRBJ2-1; 11 bases align to TRBD2. The length of the CDR3 is 17 residues. After removal of 2 bases from V and 6 bases from J, the junction contained 9 bases not matched to a gene. CDR1 and CDR2 from the germline V gene are SGHTA and FQGTGA. For the CDR3, the DNA is TGTGCCAGCAGCTTATCCCCCACTAGCGGGGGTCCCAATGAGCAGTTCTTC. Protein sequence: CASSLSPTSGGPNEQFF.

V and J are TRBV28 and TRBJ1-1; 11 bases are shared with TRBD1. The CDR3 has 14 residues. Germline V gene sequence: CDR1 MDHEN, CDR2 SYDVKM. The V and J ends lost 7 bases and 3 bases, in that order; junction bases with no gene match: 4. The CDR3 region has the DNA TGTGCCAGCATCGGGACAGGGGGGGACACTGAAGCTTTCTTT. Its translation is CASIGTGGDTEAFF.

The rearrangement joins TRBV6-6 to TRBJ2-7; a weak D match, TRBD2 (5 bases). This CDR3 spans 15 amino acids. Germline values: CDR1 MNHNY, CDR2 SVGAGI (reference sequence). Trimming cost V 0 bases and J 4 bases, with 13 bases left between them. The DNA of the CDR3 is TGTGCCAGCAGTTACTCGGGAGCCGCCTATTACGAGCAGTACTTC. Translated, it gives CASSYSGAAYYEQYF.

This chain connects TRBV9 to TRBJ2-2; D unresolved. V was trimmed by 0 bases and J by 6 bases, leaving 9 bases between them. The CDR3 spans 14 residues. Germline loops: CDR1 SGDLS, CDR2 YYNGEE. The CDR3 region is CASSVDLGAGELFF. DNA for the CDR3: TGTGCCAGCAGCGTAGACTTAGGAGCCGGGGAGCTGTTTTTT. The whole variable domain, filled in from reference TRBV9 and TRBJ2-2, reads DSGVTQTPKHLITATGQRVTLRCSPRSGDLSVYWYQQSLDQGLQFLIQYYNGEERAKGNILERFSAQQFPDLHSELNLSSLELGDSALYFCASSVDLGAGELFFGEGSRLTVL.

The chain carries TRBV6-1 and TRBJ1-2; 7 bases agree with TRBD1. The CDR3 length is 13 residues. J lost 4 bases, V lost 8 bases, and 7 bases had no gene match. Germline V gene sequence: CDR1 MNHNS, CDR2 SASEGT. CDR3 DNA: TGTGCCAGCTCTCAGTCAGGGGGCTATGGCTACACCTTC. It codes for CASSQSGGYGYTF.

This clone was recorded once. The CDR3 bases are TGTGCCAGCAGCTTTAATCCCTACGAGCAGTACTTC. Its translation is CASSFNPYEQYF. The chain has TRBV7-9 and TRBJ2-7, with D uncertain. The germline V gene has CDR1 SEHNR and CDR2 FQNEAQ (reference sequence). The CDR3 extends over 12 amino acids. V lost 3 bases and J 2 bases, leaving 5 bases between the germline ends.

The chain uses TRBV5-1 and TRBJ1-1; D possibly corresponds to TRBD1 (5 bases). The length of the CDR3 is 15 residues. Per the germline V gene, CDR1 is SGHRS and CDR2 is YFSETQ. The V and J ends lost 0 bases and 2 bases respectively, with 11 bases between them. In DNA, the CDR3 is TGCGCCAGCAGCTTGGTCGACAGCCTAAACACTGAAGCTTTCTTT. This codes for CASSLVDSLNTEAFF.

CDR3 region: CASSLVPRGNGYTF. In nucleotides, the CDR3 is TGCGCCAGCAGCTTGGTCCCAAGGGGAAATGGCTACACCTTC. This chain links TRBV5-1 with TRBJ1-2, with D perhaps matching TRBD1 (5 bases). In germline, CDR1 is SGHRS, CDR2 YFSETQ. The CDR3 has 14 amino acids. V lost 0 bases and J lost 6, with 12 bases in between. Full variable domain (rest looked up from reference TRBV5-1 and TRBJ1-2): KAGVTQTPRYLIKTRGQQVTLSCSPISGHRSVSWYQQTPGQGLQFLFEYFSETQRNKGNFPGRFSGRQFSNSRSEMNVSTLELGDSALYLCASSLVPRGNGYTFGSGTRLTVV.

The rearrangement links TRBV10-3 to TRBJ2-1; maybe TRBD2 (6 bases). The CDR3 sequence is 13 residues long. V lost 4 bases, J lost 3 bases, and 7 bases lay in between. Germline assignment: CDR1 ENHRY and CDR2 SYGVKD. The CDR3: CAISGLVYNEQFF. In nucleotides, the CDR3 is TGTGCCATCAGTGGACTAGTCTACAATGAGCAGTTCTTC.

This clone came up a few times. The rearrangement joins TRBV7-9 to TRBJ1-5; maybe TRBD1 (6 bases). The V gene's germline CDR1 is SEHNR and CDR2 FQNEAQ (reference sequence). The CDR3 loop spans 17 amino acids. Trimming pared 2 bases from V and 2 bases from J, leaving 16 bases between. CDR3 protein: CASSLIGGERGNQPQHF. CDR3 in DNA: TGTGCCAGCAGCTTAATTGGGGGCGAGAGGGGCAATCAGCCCCAGCATTTT.

This clone is a singleton in its sample. The V gene is TRBV27, the J gene TRBJ2-7, with TRBD2 identical over 16 bases. After removal of 6 bases from V and 2 bases from J, the junction contained 4 bases not matched to a gene. This CDR3 spans 16 amino acids. Per the germline V gene, CDR1 is MNHEY and CDR2 is SMNVEV (reference sequence). This CDR3 is CASRPGLAGGPYEQYF. The CDR3 nucleotides read TGTGCCAGCAGGCCGGGACTAGCGGGAGGGCCCTACGAGCAGTACTTC.

This clone appeared a few times. CDR3 nucleotide sequence: TGTGCCAGTAGTCTAACGACAGGGACAGGCTACGAGCAGTACTTC. This translates into CASSLTTGTGYEQYF. The rearrangement uses TRBV19 and TRBJ2-7; 8 bases agree with TRBD1. The CDR3 is 15 amino acids. Germline-derived CDR1 and CDR2 are LNHDA and SQIVND (reference sequence). V dropped 5 bases and J dropped 3; count of bases not matched to a gene: 9. The variable domain in full, completed from reference TRBV19 and TRBJ2-7, reads DGGITQSPKYLFRKEGQNVTLSCEQNLNHDAMYWYRQDPGQGLRLIYYSQIVNDFQKGDIAEGYSVSREKKESFPLTVTSAQKNPTAFYLCASSLTTGTGYEQYFGPGTRLTVT.

The chain couples TRBV2 to TRBJ1-1; D is unresolved. From germline, CDR1 is SNHLY and CDR2 FYNNEI. V lost 6 bases and J lost 6, with 11 bases in between. The CDR3 extends over 12 amino acids. CDR3 region: CASSLDTSEAFF. The CDR3 nucleotides are TGTGCCAGCAGCCTAGACACCTCTGAAGCTTTCTTT. The whole variable domain, filled in from reference TRBV2 and TRBJ1-1, reads EPEVTQTPSHQVTQMGQEVILRCVPISNHLYFYWYRQILGQKVEFLVSFYNNEISEKSEIFDDQFSVERPDGSNFTLKIRSTKLEDSAMYFCASSLDTSEAFFGQGTRLTVV.

The chain uses TRBV11-3 and TRBJ2-2; no firm D call. The CDR3 loop spans 14 amino acids. V was trimmed by 0 bases and J by 6 bases, leaving 8 bases between them. Germline V gene sequence: CDR1 SGHNT, CDR2 YENEEA. The CDR3 loop is CASSLDPVAGELFF. CDR3 DNA sequence: TGTGCCAGCAGCTTAGACCCCGTGGCCGGGGAGCTGTTTTTT.

The count of this clone is one. V usage is TRBV6-5 and J usage is TRBJ1-5; TRBD1 agrees at 10 bases. This CDR3 comprises 15 residues. Per the germline V gene, CDR1 is MNHEY and CDR2 is SVGAGI. Germline trimming cut 6 bases from V and 4 bases from J; bases unmatched to any gene: 6. DNA for the CDR3: TGTGCCAGCAGGCCGGGACAGGGGAATAATCAGCCCCAGCATTTT. Amino acids: CASRPGQGNNQPQHF.

The chain couples TRBV10-3 to TRBJ2-7; no firm D call. There are 13 residues in the CDR3. From germline, CDR1 is ENHRY and CDR2 SYGVKD. V gave up 2 bases and J gave up 3 bases, with 8 bases separating them. This CDR3 is CAISERRDYEQYF. The DNA for the CDR3 is TGTGCCATCAGTGAGCGGCGCGACTACGAGCAGTACTTC.

The rearrangement uses TRBV18 and TRBJ2-3, with D perhaps matching TRBD2 (5 bases). CDR1 and CDR2 from the germline V gene are KGHSH and LQKENI. The CDR3 spans 13 residues. Trimming took off 4 bases at V and 8 bases at J, with 13 bases between the two ends. The CDR3 nucleotides are TGTGCCAGCTCACACGGACTCTTGGTTACGCAGTATTTT. Its protein is CASSHGLLVTQYF.

The rearrangement joins TRBV10-3 to TRBJ1-2, with no clear D. V dropped 2 bases and J dropped 6 bases, with 10 bases sitting between them. The CDR3 totals 13 residues. Germline V gives CDR1 ENHRY, CDR2 SYGVKD. The CDR3 bases are TGTGCCATCAGTGAGGGAAGAAAAGATGGCTACACCTTC. Translating it yields CAISEGRKDGYTF.

V and J are TRBV19 and TRBJ2-3; TRBD2 aligns across 12 bases. This CDR3 is built from 16 residues. Germline V gene data show CDR1 as LNHDA and CDR2 as SQIVND (reference sequence). With V trimmed by 4 bases and J by 3 bases, 5 bases remained unmatched. The CDR3 coding sequence is TGTGCCAGTAGTAACCGACTAGCGGGAGTTACAGATACGCAGTATTTT. It specifies CASSNRLAGVTDTQYF.

V gene TRBV7-8 combines with J gene TRBJ2-5; a possible D gene is TRBD2 (6 bases). V lost 1 base, J lost 5 bases, and 11 bases lay in between. Germline-derived CDR1 and CDR2 are SGHVS and FQNEAQ. The length of the CDR3 is 14 residues. The CDR3 spells CASSLVRGSETQYF. The CDR3 coding sequence is TGTGCCAGCAGCTTAGTCCGGGGGTCGGAGACCCAGTACTTC.

This clone has only one observation. This rearrangement joins TRBV7-2 to TRBJ2-5, with 8 bases aligning to TRBD1. This CDR3 is built from 17 residues. V was pared by 1 base and J by 1 base, with 8 bases of the junction left unmatched. Germline V lookup: CDR1 SGHTA, CDR2 FQGNSA. CDR3 nucleotide sequence: TGTGCCAGCAGCTTAGGTCCGACAGGGGTCCCCCAAGAGACCCAGTACTTC. Translating it yields CASSLGPTGVPQETQYF.

The V call is TRBV5-6, the J call TRBJ1-4; D unclear. V lost 1 base to trimming and J lost 8 bases, with 18 bases between them. This CDR3 contains 16 residues. CDR1 is SGHDT and CDR2 is YYEEEE in the germline V gene. CDR3 bases: TGTGCCAGCAGCTTGATTTCGGGCAGACGGAGGGAAAAACTGTTTTTT. Translated: CASSLISGRRREKLFF.

The V and J genes are TRBV28 and TRBJ1-3; D perhaps matches TRBD1 (6 bases). This CDR3 contains 13 residues. Between the trimmed V and J ends, which lost 10 bases and 2 bases, there was a span of 12 bases. Germline V CDR1 and CDR2: MDHEN, SYDVKM. The CDR3, as DNA: TGTGCCACCAACGGGGACACTGGAAACACCATATATTTT. As protein: CATNGDTGNTIYF.

This chain connects TRBV7-2 to TRBJ1-1, with D possibly being TRBD1 (5 bases). Germline V gene data show CDR1 as SGHTA and CDR2 as FQGNSA. Trimming took 5 bases from V and 1 from J, leaving 11 bases between them. CDR3 length equals 14 residues. The CDR3 protein is CASSANQGNTEAFF. CDR3 nucleotides: TGTGCCAGCAGCGCAAACCAGGGGAACACTGAAGCTTTCTTT. Looking up the rest from reference TRBV7-2 and TRBJ1-1 gives the full variable domain: GAGVSQSPSNKVTEKGKDVELRCDPISGHTALYWYRQSLGQGLEFLIYFQGNSAPDKSGLPSDRFSAERTGGSVSTLTIQRTQQEDSAVYLCASSANQGNTEAFFGQGTRLTVV.

In its sample, this clone was seen once. This rearrangement joins TRBV2 to TRBJ2-7; possibly TRBD2 for D (6 bases). V lost 6 bases and J lost 7, with 19 bases in between. Germline CDR1 SNHLY, CDR2 FYNNEI. This CDR3 has 14 amino acids. CDR3 coding DNA: TGTGCCAGCAGATACCGGGGCCTGGGGGGAGAGCAGTACTTC. Protein sequence: CASRYRGLGGEQYF.

This chain joins TRBV5-1 and TRBJ2-3; D is unclear. Germline V gene sequence: CDR1 SGHRS, CDR2 YFSETQ. V was clipped by 1 base and J by 4 bases, with 16 bases between them. CDR3 size: 16 residues. Here the CDR3 DNA reads TGCGCCAGCAGCTTGACCCAACATCCCGTGGCAGATACGCAGTATTTT. Translated, it gives CASSLTQHPVADTQYF.

This chain joins TRBV23-1 and TRBJ2-6, with D uncertain. TRBV23-1 is flagged as an ORF with uncertain function. V was pared by 3 bases and J by 0 bases, with 6 bases between. This CDR3 is 15 amino acids long. The CDR3 DNA sequence: TGCGCCAGCAGTCAGGCTCGCTCTGGGGCCAACGTCCTGACTTTC. It specifies CASSQARSGANVLTF.